Only a few counts were recorded for the clone carrying this TCR beta chain. This sample is drawn from a study of blood T cell repertoires in COVID-19. Original data processing: Estimates of nucleated cell counts were drawn from the amplification of reference gene primers. Sequencing used immunoSEQ multiplex PCR; TCRdb keeps in-frame clones, though not all of them. From that table come the V and J calls and clone size; the DNA was used to work out D and trimming. Seen here are about 280,000 clones, 70% to 90% observed once, and the top ten hold approximately 11%. Trimming pared 0 bases from V and 8 bases from J, leaving 26 bases between. This CDR3 is built from 18 residues.

This clonotype was obtained from a woman in her 70s with acute or convalescent COVID-19. V is TRBV5-3 and J is TRBJ1-2, with D hard to call. TRBV5-3 is assigned to the ORF class and has an uncertain function. Source material: peripheral blood. The CDR3 DNA follows: TGTGCCAGAAGCTTGGTAGTCCGCACCGGGGAAAACTCTAACGGCTACACCTTC. This codes for CARSLVVRTGENSNGYTF.